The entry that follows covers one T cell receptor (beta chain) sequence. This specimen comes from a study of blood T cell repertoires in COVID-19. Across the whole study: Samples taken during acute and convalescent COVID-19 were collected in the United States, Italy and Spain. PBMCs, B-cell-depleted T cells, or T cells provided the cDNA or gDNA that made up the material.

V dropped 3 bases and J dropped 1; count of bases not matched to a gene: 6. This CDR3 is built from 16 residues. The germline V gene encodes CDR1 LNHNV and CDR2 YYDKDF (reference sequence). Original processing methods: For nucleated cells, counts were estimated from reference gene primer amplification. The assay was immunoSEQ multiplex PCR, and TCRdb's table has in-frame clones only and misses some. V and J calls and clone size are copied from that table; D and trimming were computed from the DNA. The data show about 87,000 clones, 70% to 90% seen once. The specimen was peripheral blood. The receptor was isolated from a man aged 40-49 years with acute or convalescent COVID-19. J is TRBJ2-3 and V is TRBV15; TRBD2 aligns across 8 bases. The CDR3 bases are TGTGCCACCAGCAGGTTTAGCGGGGCTGGCACAGATACGCAGTATTTT. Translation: CATSRFSGAGTDTQYF.